This T cell receptor (beta chain) was identified during a study of tumor-infiltrating lymphocytes in oesophageal squamous cell carcinoma. TCRdb called the PCR reads again in MiXCR, with one record for every CDR3 protein. The sample holds around 11,000 distinct CDR3 sequences; more than 55% are singletons and the top ten take around a third. CDR3 length: 15 amino acids. V shed 2 bases and J shed 4 bases, with 11 bases lying between them. The germline V gene encodes CDR1 MDHEN and CDR2 SYDVKM. The count of this clonotype is one. This receptor was taken from a male donor with esophageal squamous cell carcinoma. The sequenced sample was esophageal tumor tissue. The gene calls are TRBV28 and TRBJ1-4; D not certain. This CDR3 is CASSLGESINEKLFF. CDR3 in DNA: TGTGCCAGCAGTTTAGGGGAGAGCATTAATGAAAAACTGTTTTTT.